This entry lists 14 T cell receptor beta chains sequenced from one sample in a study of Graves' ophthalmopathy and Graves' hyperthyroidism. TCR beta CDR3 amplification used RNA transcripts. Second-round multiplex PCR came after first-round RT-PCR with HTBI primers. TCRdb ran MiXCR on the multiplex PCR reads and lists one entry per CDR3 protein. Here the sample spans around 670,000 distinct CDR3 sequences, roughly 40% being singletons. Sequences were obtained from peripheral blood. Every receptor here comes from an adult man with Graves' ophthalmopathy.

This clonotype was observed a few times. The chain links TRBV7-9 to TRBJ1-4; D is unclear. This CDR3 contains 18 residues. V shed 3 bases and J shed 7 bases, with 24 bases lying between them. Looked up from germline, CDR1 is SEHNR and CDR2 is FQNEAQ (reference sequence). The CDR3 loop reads CASSFAIGGGRFTEKLFF. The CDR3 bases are TGTGCCAGCAGCTTTGCAATAGGTGGCGGGAGGTTTACTGAAAAACTGTTTTTT.

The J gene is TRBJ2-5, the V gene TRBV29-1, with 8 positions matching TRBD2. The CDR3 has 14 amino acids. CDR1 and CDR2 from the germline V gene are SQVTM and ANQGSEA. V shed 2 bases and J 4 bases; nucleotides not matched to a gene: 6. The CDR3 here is CSVETGSGRETQYF. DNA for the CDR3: TGCAGCGTTGAAACAGGAAGCGGGAGAGAGACCCAGTACTTC.

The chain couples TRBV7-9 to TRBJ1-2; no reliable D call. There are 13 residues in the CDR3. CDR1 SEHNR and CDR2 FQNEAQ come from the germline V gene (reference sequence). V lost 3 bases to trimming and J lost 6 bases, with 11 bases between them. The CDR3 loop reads CASSLGQVNGYTF. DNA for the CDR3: TGTGCCAGCAGCTTGGGCCAGGTCAATGGCTACACCTTC.

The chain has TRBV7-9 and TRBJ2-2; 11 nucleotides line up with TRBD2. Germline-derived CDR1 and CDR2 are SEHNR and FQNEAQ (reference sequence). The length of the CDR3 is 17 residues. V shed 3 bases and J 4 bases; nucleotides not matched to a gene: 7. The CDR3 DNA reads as TGTGCCAGCAGCTTTACCGGAGGACTAGCGGGCACCGGGGAGCTGTTTTTT. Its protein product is CASSFTGGLAGTGELFF. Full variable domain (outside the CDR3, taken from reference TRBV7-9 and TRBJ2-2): DTGVSQNPRHKITKRGQNVTFRCDPISEHNRLYWYRQTLGQGPEFLTYFQNEAQLEKSRLLSDRFSAERPKGSFSTLEIQRTEQGDSAMYLCASSFTGGLAGTGELFFGEGSRLTVL.

CDR3 residues: CASSPSLTLNGSPLHF. In DNA, the CDR3 is TGTGCCAGCAGTCCAAGCCTGACTCTTAATGGCTCACCCCTCCACTTT. V usage is TRBV25-1 and J usage is TRBJ1-6; D is undetermined. The germline V gene encodes CDR1 MGHDK and CDR2 SYGVNS. The CDR3 consists of 16 residues. Trimming left V 5 bases short and J 10 bases short, with 21 bases between.

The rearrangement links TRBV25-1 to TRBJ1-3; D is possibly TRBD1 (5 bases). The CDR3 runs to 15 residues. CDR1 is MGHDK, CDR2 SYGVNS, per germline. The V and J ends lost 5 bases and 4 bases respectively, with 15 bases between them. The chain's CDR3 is CASSRDGAPGNTIYF. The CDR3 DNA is TGTGCCAGCAGTCGGGACGGGGCCCCCGGAAACACCATATATTTT.

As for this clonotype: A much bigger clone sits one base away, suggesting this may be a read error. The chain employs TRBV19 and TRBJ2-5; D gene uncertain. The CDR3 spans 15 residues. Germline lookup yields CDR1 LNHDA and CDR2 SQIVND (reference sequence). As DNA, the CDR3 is TGTGCCAGTGGTATCGCCAGGTCTCCCGAGGAGACCCAGTACTTC. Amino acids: CASGIARSPEETQYF.

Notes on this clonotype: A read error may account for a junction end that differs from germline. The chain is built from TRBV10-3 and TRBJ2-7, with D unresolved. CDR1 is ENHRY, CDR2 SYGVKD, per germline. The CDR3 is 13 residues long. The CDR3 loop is CASSEFFSYEQYF. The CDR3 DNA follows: TGTGCCAGCAGTGAATTTTTTTCCTACGAGCAGTACTTC.

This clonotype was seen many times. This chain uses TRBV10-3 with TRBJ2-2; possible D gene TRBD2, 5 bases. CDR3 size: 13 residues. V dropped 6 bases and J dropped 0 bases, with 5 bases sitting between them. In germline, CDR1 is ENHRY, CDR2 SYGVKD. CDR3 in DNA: TGTGCCATCAGAGCGGCGAACACCGGGGAGCTGTTTTTT. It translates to CAIRAANTGELFF.

The chain's CDR3 is CASSVGGREQETQYF. DNA for the CDR3: TGTGCCAGCAGCGTAGGGGGACGGGAACAAGAGACCCAGTACTTC. The chain combines TRBV9 with TRBJ2-5, with D perhaps assigned TRBD1 or TRBD2 (5 bases each). This CDR3 has 15 amino acids. Looked up from germline, CDR1 is SGDLS and CDR2 is YYNGEE. V lost 0 bases and J 2 bases, leaving 11 bases between the germline ends.

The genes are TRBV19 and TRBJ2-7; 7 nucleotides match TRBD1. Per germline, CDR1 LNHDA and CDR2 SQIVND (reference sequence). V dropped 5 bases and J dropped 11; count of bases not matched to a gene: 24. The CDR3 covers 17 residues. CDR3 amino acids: CASSAKGRGIPAAEKYF. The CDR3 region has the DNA TGTGCCAGTAGTGCCAAGGGCAGGGGGATCCCCGCAGCAGAAAAGTACTTC.

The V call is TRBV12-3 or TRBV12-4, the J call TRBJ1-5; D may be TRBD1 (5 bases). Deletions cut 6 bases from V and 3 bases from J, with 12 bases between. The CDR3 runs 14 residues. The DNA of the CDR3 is TGTGCCAGCAGCCGCCAGGGCCCCAATCAGCCCCAGCATTTT. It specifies CASSRQGPNQPQHF.

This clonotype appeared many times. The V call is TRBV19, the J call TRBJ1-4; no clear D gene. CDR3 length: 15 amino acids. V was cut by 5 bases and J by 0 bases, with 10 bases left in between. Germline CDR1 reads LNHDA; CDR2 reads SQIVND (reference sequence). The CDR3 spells CASSPQAATNEKLFF. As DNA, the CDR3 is TGTGCCAGTAGTCCCCAAGCTGCAACTAATGAAAAACTGTTTTTT.

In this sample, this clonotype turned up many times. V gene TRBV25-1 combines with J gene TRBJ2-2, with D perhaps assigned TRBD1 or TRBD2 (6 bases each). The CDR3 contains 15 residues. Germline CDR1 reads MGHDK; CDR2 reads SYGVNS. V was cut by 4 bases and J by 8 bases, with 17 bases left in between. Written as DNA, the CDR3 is TGTGCCAGCAGTGCATGGACAGCGGGCCGGGGGGAGCTGTTTTTT. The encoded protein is CASSAWTAGRGELFF.